The clone carrying this TCR beta chain was seen ten or more times. What it binds is unknown. Trimming took 1 base from V and 4 from J, leaving 7 bases between them. This CDR3 has 13 residues. CDR1 and CDR2 from the germline V gene are SGHVS and FNYEAQ. One entry per CDR3 protein results from TCRdb running MiXCR on the reads. The table shows over 100,000 distinct CDR3 sequences, with roughly 9.1% occurring only once. This sample was included in a study of T cell repertoires in cytomegalovirus infection. At the level of the study: From public TCR beta signatures came an indication of both CMV infection and matching HLA type. Study findings and constraints: Within the response measured ex vivo, HLA-C-restricted CMV-specific TCR beta clonotypes were dominant. CMV carriers with the relevant HLA were identified by cumulative public TCR beta family frequency.

The sequencing sample was made of PBMCs, sequenced either directly or after in vitro stimulation (not recorded which). The chain joins TRBV7-6 to TRBJ1-1; weak D call: TRBD1 (5 bases). This receptor was identified in a human donor in good health (CMV status not recorded). Some clones in this sample may be carry-over from other donors' samples. CDR3 in amino acids: CASSLGQGTEAFF. CDR3 coding DNA: TGTGCCAGCAGCTTAGGGCAGGGCACTGAAGCTTTCTTT.